This T cell receptor (beta chain) was observed in a study of human T cells and chemical hapten exposure. Looking at the study overall: TCR yield per sample varied, mainly due to pooled library volumes.

This clonotype has a count of ten or more. This sample's time point: pre-sensitization, week 0. Regarding treatment: therapeutic diphenylcyclopropenone sensitization with weekly scalp DPC. Prior to each patch test being applied, blood was drawn. Non-pregnant alopecia patients aged 18 to 70, suitable for DPC therapy. The CDR3 contains 16 residues. V shed 5 bases, J shed 2 bases, and the junction held 12 bases outside the gene matches. Germline V gene data show CDR1 as SGHVS and CDR2 as FNYEAQ. In TCRdb, the RACE reads were re-called with MiXCR into one record per CDR3 protein. Seen here are fewer than 300,000 distinct CDR3 sequences, around 7% observed once, and the top ten hold more than 0.95%.

V usage is TRBV7-6 and J usage is TRBJ2-7; 7 bases agree with TRBD1. The sample was whole blood, taken in connection with sensitization to the hapten diphenylcyclopropenone (DPC). The receptor was derived from a man younger than 35 with alopecia areata. Some clones in this sample may be carry-over from other donors' samples. The CDR3 reads CASSRIGTVGTYEQYF. The CDR3 bases are TGTGCCAGCAGCCGTATCGGGACAGTCGGGACCTACGAGCAGTACTTC.